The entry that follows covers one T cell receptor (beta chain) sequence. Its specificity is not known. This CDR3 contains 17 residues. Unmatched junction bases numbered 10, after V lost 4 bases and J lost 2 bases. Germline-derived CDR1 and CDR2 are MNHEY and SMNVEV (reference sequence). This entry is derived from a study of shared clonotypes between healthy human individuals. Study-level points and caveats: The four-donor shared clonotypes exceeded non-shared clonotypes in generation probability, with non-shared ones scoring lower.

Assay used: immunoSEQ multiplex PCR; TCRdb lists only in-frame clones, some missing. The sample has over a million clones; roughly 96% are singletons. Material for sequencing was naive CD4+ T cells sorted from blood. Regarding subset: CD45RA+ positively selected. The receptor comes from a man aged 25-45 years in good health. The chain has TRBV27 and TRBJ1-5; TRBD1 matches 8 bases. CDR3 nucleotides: TGTGCCAGCAGTTCCTTAGACAGGGGAGGGGGCAATCAGCCCCAGCATTTT. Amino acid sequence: CASSSLDRGGGNQPQHF.